This TCR beta chain was recovered during a study of T cell clonotyping in hematopoietic cell transplantation. TCRdb keeps only in-frame clones here, not all; method: immunoSEQ multiplex PCR. The top ten hold 5% to 6.5% of the sample, which has 25,000 to 35,000 clones, 60% to 80% seen once. The time point is: recipient sample about 28 days before transplant, after cytoreduction. This clone was detected only a few times. Germline V gene lookup returns CDR1 SGHAT and CDR2 FQNNGV. V was pared by 4 bases and J by 2 bases, with 5 bases of the junction left unmatched. The CDR3 is 16 amino acids. The clonotype was recovered from a man aged 50 or older with myelodysplastic syndrome. Some clones in this sample may be carry-over from other donors' samples. This sample comprised peripheral blood mononuclear cells, obtained before stem cell transplant. This chain links TRBV11-2 with TRBJ2-3; 11 bases are a match to TRBD2. The CDR3 sequence: CASSSRTSGYTDTQYF. The DNA of the CDR3 is TGTGCCAGCAGCTCACGGACTAGCGGGTACACAGATACGCAGTATTTT.